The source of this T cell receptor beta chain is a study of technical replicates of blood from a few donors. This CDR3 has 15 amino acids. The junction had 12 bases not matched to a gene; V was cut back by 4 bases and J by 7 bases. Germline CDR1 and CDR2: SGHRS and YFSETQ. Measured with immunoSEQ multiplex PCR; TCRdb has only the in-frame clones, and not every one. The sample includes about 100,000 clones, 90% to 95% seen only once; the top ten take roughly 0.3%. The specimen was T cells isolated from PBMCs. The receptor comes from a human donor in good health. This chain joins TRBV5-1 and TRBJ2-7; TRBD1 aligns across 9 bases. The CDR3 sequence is CASSDPGQGKWEQYF. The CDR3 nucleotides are TGCGCCAGCAGCGATCCGGGACAGGGAAAGTGGGAGCAGTACTTC. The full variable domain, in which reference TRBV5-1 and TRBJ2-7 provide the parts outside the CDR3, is KAGVTQTPRYLIKTRGQQVTLSCSPISGHRSVSWYQQTPGQGLQFLFEYFSETQRNKGNFPGRFSGRQFSNSRSEMNVSTLELGDSALYLCASSDPGQGKWEQYFGPGTRLTVT.